The 13 T cell receptor beta chains presented below share a single source sample, sequenced in a study of sequential checkpoint blockade in melanoma. TCRdb's copy holds only in-frame clones and misses some; the assay was immunoSEQ multiplex PCR. The data hold 34,000 or so clones, with roughly 84% observed a single time. Treatment: randomized to nivolumab then ipilimumab (arm A) or the reverse (arm B). Sequenced material: CD8+ T cells sorted from blood (inferred from file names), taken from a patient given nivolumab and ipilimumab in sequence. Receptors originate from a human donor with melanoma.

The gene calls are TRBV9 and TRBJ1-2; TRBD1 matches at 12 bases. Germline V CDR1 and CDR2: SGDLS, YYNGEE. V gave up 4 bases and J gave up 4 bases; unmatched junction bases: 11. CDR3 length equals 17 residues. The CDR3 bases are TGTGCCAGCAGCTCGCAGCCCGGGACAGGGGGCAGCTATGGCTACACCTTC. Protein: CASSSQPGTGGSYGYTF. Drawing the rest from reference TRBV9 and TRBJ1-2, the complete variable domain is DSGVTQTPKHLITATGQRVTLRCSPRSGDLSVYWYQQSLDQGLQFLIQYYNGEERAKGNILERFSAQQFPDLHSELNLSSLELGDSALYFCASSSQPGTGGSYGYTFGSGTRLTVV.

The chain recombines TRBV27 with TRBJ2-7; TRBD1 matches 8 bases. The CDR3 length is 15 residues. The junction had 8 bases not matched to a gene; V was cut back by 5 bases and J by 2 bases. Germline lookup yields CDR1 MNHEY and CDR2 SMNVEV (reference sequence). In DNA form, the CDR3 reads TGTGCCAGCAGTCCCCGGGACAGGAATACCTACGAGCAGTACTTC. Protein product: CASSPRDRNTYEQYF.

The chain links TRBV6-5 to TRBJ2-7; D call uncertain. Germline CDR1 is MNHEY and CDR2 is SVGAGI. This CDR3 region has 15 residues. The V end lost 5 bases, the J end lost 0 bases, and 14 bases lay between the germline ends. DNA for the CDR3: TGTGCCAGCAGTCCCGACATCCGATCCTCCTACGAGCAGTACTTC. Residues: CASSPDIRSSYEQYF.

There are a few counts of this clone. The chain combines TRBV5-1 with TRBJ1-3, with 7 bases identical to TRBD1. The V gene end was trimmed by 4 bases and the J gene end by 0 bases; junction bases not matched to a gene: 7. Germline values: CDR1 SGHRS, CDR2 YFSETQ. The length of the CDR3 is 16 residues. The CDR3 DNA reads TGCGCCAGCAGCCCGACAGGGCTGATCTCTGGAAACACCATATATTTT. It is translated as CASSPTGLISGNTIYF. Together with reference TRBV5-1 and TRBJ1-3, the CDR3 gives the full variable domain: KAGVTQTPRYLIKTRGQQVTLSCSPISGHRSVSWYQQTPGQGLQFLFEYFSETQRNKGNFPGRFSGRQFSNSRSEMNVSTLELGDSALYLCASSPTGLISGNTIYFGEGSWLTVV.

The rearrangement joins TRBV5-6 to TRBJ2-1; TRBD2 aligns across 9 bases. Germline values: CDR1 SGHDT, CDR2 YYEEEE. The V and J ends lost 1 base and 3 bases, in that order; junction bases with no gene match: 2. This CDR3 contains 15 residues. The CDR3 sequence: CASSLTSGYYNEQFF. The CDR3 DNA reads TGTGCCAGCAGCTTGACTAGCGGGTACTACAATGAGCAGTTCTTC.

The rearrangement joins TRBV2 to TRBJ2-2; D possibly corresponds to TRBD2 (5 bases). This CDR3 region has 15 residues. Trimming left V 5 bases short and J 6 bases short, with 16 bases between. From germline, CDR1 is SNHLY and CDR2 FYNNEI. The CDR3 is CASSPPDFTAGELFF. Here the CDR3 DNA reads TGTGCCAGCAGTCCTCCGGACTTTACCGCCGGGGAGCTGTTTTTT.

The chain employs TRBV6-5 and TRBJ2-7; unclear D gene. The CDR3 totals 14 residues. Trimming removed 1 base at V and 2 bases at J, with 9 bases between. Germline CDR1 MNHEY, CDR2 SVGAGI. In DNA form, the CDR3 reads TGTGCCAGCAGTTACTTGGCAGGCCCCTACGAGCAGTACTTC. Protein: CASSYLAGPYEQYF.

The gene calls are TRBV18 and TRBJ2-3, with TRBD2 identical over 9 bases. CDR1 KGHSH and CDR2 LQKENI come from the germline V gene. CDR3 length: 19 amino acids. V gave up 1 base and J gave up 0 bases; unmatched junction bases: 11. CDR3 DNA: TGTGCCAGCTCACCACTCCCCCTAGCGCGGGAGGGAAGCACAGATACGCAGTATTTT. As protein: CASSPLPLAREGSTDTQYF.

This clone turned up a few times. This chain joins TRBV6-1 and TRBJ1-1; tentatively, D is TRBD1 (5 bases). The CDR3 is 13 residues long. Germline V gene sequence: CDR1 MNHNS, CDR2 SASEGT. Trimming removed 5 bases from V and 8 bases from J, with 15 bases in between. CDR3 DNA: TGTGCCAGCAGTTCACCTTTAGGGGTCGAAGCTTTCTTT. Its translation: CASSSPLGVEAFF.

The chain's CDR3 is CATSGQGIGYTF. For the CDR3, the DNA is TGTGCCACCTCAGGACAGGGAATCGGCTACACCTTC. V usage is TRBV27 and J usage is TRBJ1-2, with 8 bases fitting TRBD1. CDR1 and CDR2 from the germline V gene are MNHEY and SMNVEV (reference sequence). Trimming removed 10 bases from V and 8 bases from J; junction bases left unmatched: 9. This CDR3 is 12 amino acids long.

This chain uses TRBV29-1 with TRBJ1-1; 7 bases agree with TRBD1. This CDR3 spans 15 amino acids. The junction had 8 bases not matched to a gene; V was cut back by 4 bases and J by 0 bases. Germline V gene data show CDR1 as SQVTM and CDR2 as ANQGSEA. The CDR3, as DNA: TGCAGCGTTGTCGCACAGGGGCTAGTGAACACTGAAGCTTTCTTT. It codes for CSVVAQGLVNTEAFF.

In this sample, this clone turned up once. The genes are TRBV4-2 and TRBJ2-7; 7 nucleotides line up with TRBD1. This CDR3 spans 16 amino acids. The V segment lost 2 bases and the J segment 4 bases; nucleotides outside the gene matches: 11. Germline CDR1 reads LGHNA; CDR2 reads YNFKEQ. The CDR3 sequence: CASSQPGQAGGYEQYF. CDR3 DNA: TGTGCCAGCAGCCAACCCGGACAGGCAGGGGGTTACGAGCAGTACTTC.

The chain is built from TRBV7-3 and TRBJ2-7; 9 bases fit TRBD1. Germline CDR1 is SGHTA and CDR2 is FQGTGA. V was pared by 5 bases and J by 0 bases, with 5 bases of the junction left unmatched. This CDR3 spans 15 amino acids. The CDR3 loop is CASSVQGASSYEQYF. CDR3 nucleotides: TGTGCCAGCAGCGTACAGGGGGCGAGCTCCTACGAGCAGTACTTC.